These 22 T cell receptor beta chains came from one sample sequenced in a study of cytomegalovirus exposure and HLA in healthy donors (dated by TCRdb to about 2017). The library came from the immunoSEQ multiplex PCR assay. For the multiplex PCR, a mixture combining 60 forward primers for TCR Vbeta segments and 13 reverse primers for TCR Jbeta segments was used. TCRdb's version of the immuneACCESS table is confined to in-frame rearrangements and falls short of the full clone set. An unresolved V gene accounts for under half of the shortfall where checked; the remainder is of unknown origin. Recorded for this sample are about 260,000 clones; approximately 85% of them occurred a single time. The biggest ten clones account for about 2% of the sample. What was sequenced was PBMCs. The receptors here all came from a woman in her forties in good health and CMV-seropositive.

The chain couples TRBV7-2 to TRBJ2-5, with TRBD1 identical over 7 bases. The CDR3 sequence is 15 residues long. The trim removed 5 bases at V and 5 bases at J, leaving 11 bases unmatched. CDR1 is SGHTA, CDR2 FQGNSA, per germline. This chain's CDR3 is CASSLGQGDLETQYF. CDR3 nucleotide sequence: TGTGCCAGCAGCCTGGGGCAGGGGGATTTGGAGACCCAGTACTTC.

The chain joins TRBV7-8 to TRBJ2-5; D is perhaps TRBD2 (6 bases). Germline CDR1 and CDR2: SGHVS and FQNEAQ. V was clipped by 5 bases and J by 2 bases, with 18 bases between them. This CDR3 comprises 16 residues. The chain's CDR3 is CASSPQDYPGQETQYF. The CDR3 nucleotides are TGTGCCAGCAGCCCTCAGGACTACCCCGGGCAAGAGACCCAGTACTTC.

The V and J genes are TRBV9 and TRBJ2-2; 8 positions match TRBD2. Unmatched junction bases numbered 5, after V lost 0 bases and J lost 7 bases. CDR1 and CDR2 (germline): SGDLS, YYNGEE. The CDR3 extends over 15 amino acids. The CDR3: CASSVESGRIGELFF. In DNA, the CDR3 is TGTGCCAGCAGCGTAGAAAGCGGGAGAATCGGGGAGCTGTTTTTT. Supplemented by reference TRBV9 and TRBJ2-2, the full variable domain reads DSGVTQTPKHLITATGQRVTLRCSPRSGDLSVYWYQQSLDQGLQFLIQYYNGEERAKGNILERFSAQQFPDLHSELNLSSLELGDSALYFCASSVESGRIGELFFGEGSRLTVL.

The V gene is TRBV18, the J gene TRBJ2-1; 11 nucleotides line up with TRBD1. Germline-derived CDR1 and CDR2 are KGHSH and LQKENI. V was pared by 4 bases and J by 9 bases, with 2 bases of the junction left unmatched. This CDR3 region has 13 residues. CDR3 in DNA: TGTGCCAGCTCACTGGGACAGGGGGGTGAGCAGTTCTTC. This gives the protein CASSLGQGGEQFF.

The chain recombines TRBV28 with TRBJ1-2, with D possibly matching TRBD1 (5 bases). The CDR3 consists of 17 residues. CDR1 is MDHEN, CDR2 SYDVKM, per germline. Between the trimmed V and J ends, which lost 6 bases and 2 bases, there was a span of 22 bases. CDR3 coding DNA: TGTGCCAGCAGCCCCAATACTAACAGGTTCATCAACTATGGCTACACCTTC. Its protein product is CASSPNTNRFINYGYTF.

As DNA, the CDR3 is TGTGCCTGGAGCGCCTACGGGACCTACAATGAGCAGTTCTTC. This codes for CAWSAYGTYNEQFF. The chain couples TRBV30 to TRBJ2-1, with D tentatively TRBD2 (5 bases). The germline gives CDR1 GTSNPN, CDR2 SVGIG (reference sequence). V dropped 3 bases and J dropped 2 bases, with 11 bases sitting between them. The CDR3 contains 14 residues.

The table lists this clone with a count of one. The V call is TRBV29-1, the J call TRBJ1-4; TRBD1 is a possible D gene (6 bases). V was cut by 6 bases and J by 6 bases, with 17 bases left in between. CDR3 length equals 14 residues. Per the germline V gene, CDR1 is SQVTM and CDR2 is ANQGSEA. CDR3 nucleotides: TGCAGCGTCATCACCACAGGGCTCGATGAAAAACTGTTTTTT. Its translation is CSVITTGLDEKLFF. Combining the CDR3 with reference TRBV29-1 and TRBJ1-4 gives the whole variable domain SAVISQKPSRDICQRGTSLTIQCQVDSQVTMMFWYRQQPGQSLTLIATANQGSEATYESGFVIDKFPISRPNLTFSTLTVSNMSPEDSSIYLCSVITTGLDEKLFFGSGTQLSVL.

The gene calls are TRBV5-1 and TRBJ2-7, with TRBD1 identical over 9 bases. This CDR3 contains 13 residues. The ends lost 2 bases at V and 9 bases at J; junction bases unmatched: 6. Germline assignment: CDR1 SGHRS and CDR2 YFSETQ. As DNA, the CDR3 is TGCGCCAGCAGCTTAGTGGGACAGGGCGGGCAGTACTTC. Protein: CASSLVGQGGQYF.

V gene TRBV30 combines with J gene TRBJ1-4, with TRBD1 as a possible D gene (5 bases). The germline V gene encodes CDR1 GTSNPN and CDR2 SVGIG (reference sequence). The CDR3 is 13 amino acids. V lost 6 bases, J lost 5 bases, and 13 bases lay in between. The CDR3: CACNLRVNEKLFF. The DNA for the CDR3 is TGTGCCTGCAACCTCAGGGTGAATGAAAAACTGTTTTTT.

The chain joins TRBV6-1 to TRBJ2-3; D is possibly TRBD2 (5 bases). Germline V gene data show CDR1 as MNHNS and CDR2 as SASEGT. V dropped 6 bases and J dropped 0 bases, with 13 bases sitting between them. The CDR3 totals 15 residues. CDR3 protein: CASREVAGSTDTQYF. The CDR3 bases are TGTGCCAGCAGGGAGGTGGCAGGAAGCACAGATACGCAGTATTTT.

CDR3 nucleotides: TGTGCCAGCAAATTGGGACAGGGAATGTACGAGCAGTACTTC. It codes for CASKLGQGMYEQYF. V is TRBV2 and J is TRBJ2-7; 9 bases are shared with TRBD1. Per the germline V gene, CDR1 is SNHLY and CDR2 is FYNNEI. This CDR3 comprises 14 residues. The trim removed 7 bases at V and 4 bases at J, leaving 8 bases unmatched.

The chain joins TRBV7-9 to TRBJ2-2; D remains unclear. Per germline, CDR1 SEHNR and CDR2 FQNEAQ (reference sequence). This CDR3 region has 13 residues. V was clipped by 1 base and J by 4 bases, with 4 bases between them. The CDR3 here is CASSLESTGELFF. The CDR3, as DNA: TGTGCCAGCAGCTTAGAGAGCACCGGGGAGCTGTTTTTT.

J is TRBJ2-7 and V is TRBV4-2; TRBD1 aligns across 10 bases. The J segment lost 3 bases and the V segment lost 0 bases, leaving 8 bases of the junction unmatched. In germline, CDR1 is LGHNA, CDR2 YNFKEQ. The CDR3 length is 17 residues. CDR3 bases: TGTGCCAGCAGCCAAGAGTGGGGGACAGGGGCCCACTACGAGCAGTACTTC. Protein product: CASSQEWGTGAHYEQYF.

V usage is TRBV9 and J usage is TRBJ2-6; D not resolved. CDR3 size: 16 residues. V was clipped by 0 bases and J by 0 bases, with 7 bases between them. Germline CDR1 is SGDLS and CDR2 is YYNGEE. The CDR3 DNA is TGTGCCAGCAGCGTAGCGGCTAGCTCTGGGGCCAACGTCCTGACTTTC. This encodes CASSVAASSGANVLTF.

The chain carries TRBV7-9 and TRBJ1-2; the D is unclear. The V gene's germline CDR1 is SEHNR and CDR2 FQNEAQ (reference sequence). The V gene lost 5 bases and the J gene lost 0 bases, with 10 bases spanning the gap. The CDR3 totals 14 residues. The CDR3 spells CASSRDTSNYGYTF. DNA for the CDR3: TGTGCCAGCAGCCGAGACACGTCTAACTATGGCTACACCTTC.

The chain is built from TRBV7-2 and TRBJ2-1; no reliable D call. V was trimmed by 1 base and J by 8 bases, leaving 6 bases between them. The germline gives CDR1 SGHTA, CDR2 FQGNSA. The CDR3 sequence is 12 residues long. The CDR3 DNA sequence: TGTGCCAGCAGCTTAGTACATTATGAGCAGTTCTTC. Encoded protein: CASSLVHYEQFF.

The chain is built from TRBV5-1 and TRBJ2-1; TRBD1 matches 7 bases. V was clipped by 4 bases and J by 6 bases; unmatched bases: 10. CDR3 length equals 15 residues. The germline gives CDR1 SGHRS, CDR2 YFSETQ. Here the CDR3 reads CASSVPDGDSNEQFF. CDR3 DNA sequence: TGCGCCAGCAGCGTACCTGACGGGGACAGCAATGAGCAGTTCTTC.

V gene TRBV12-5 combines with J gene TRBJ2-5, with D tentatively TRBD1 (5 bases). Germline V gives CDR1 LGHNT, CDR2 FRNRAP. Trimming shortened V by 7 bases and J by 5 bases, and 14 bases separated the two germline ends. This CDR3 is built from 13 residues. In DNA form, the CDR3 reads TGTGCTAGTGCCGCAGGGTCGTGGGAGACCCAGTACTTC. Translation gives CASAAGSWETQYF.

The rearrangement joins TRBV10-3 to TRBJ2-1; 10 bases map to TRBD2. The germline V gene encodes CDR1 ENHRY and CDR2 SYGVKD. The CDR3 extends over 16 amino acids. J gave up 2 bases and V 6 bases, and 7 bases lay outside the gene matches. CDR3 in amino acids: CAISVTSGNAYNEQFF. The CDR3 region has the DNA TGTGCCATCAGCGTCACTAGCGGGAATGCCTACAATGAGCAGTTCTTC.

The chain employs TRBV6-1 and TRBJ1-6; unclear D gene. V shed 8 bases and J shed 7 bases, with 12 bases lying between them. The CDR3 consists of 13 residues. From germline, CDR1 is MNHNS and CDR2 SASEGT. The CDR3 bases are TGTGCCAGCTTCACGGAGATAAATTCACCCCTCCACTTT. Protein: CASFTEINSPLHF.

The chain uses TRBV5-1 and TRBJ2-2, with 14 positions matching TRBD2. CDR3 length: 15 residues. Germline V lookup: CDR1 SGHRS, CDR2 YFSETQ. Losses at the gene ends were 7 bases for V and 5 bases for J; bases not matched to a gene: 4. This chain's CDR3 is CASGTSGSGTGELFF. The CDR3 bases are TGCGCCAGCGGGACTAGCGGGAGTGGTACCGGGGAGCTGTTTTTT. Using reference TRBV5-1 and TRBJ2-2 for the parts outside the CDR3, the full variable domain is KAGVTQTPRYLIKTRGQQVTLSCSPISGHRSVSWYQQTPGQGLQFLFEYFSETQRNKGNFPGRFSGRQFSNSRSEMNVSTLELGDSALYLCASGTSGSGTGELFFGEGSRLTVL.

V is TRBV5-1 and J is TRBJ2-2, with TRBD2 as a possible D gene (6 bases). CDR1 and CDR2 from the germline V gene are SGHRS and YFSETQ. The ends were cut back, 4 bases at V and 2 bases at J, with 12 bases in the middle. The CDR3 has 15 amino acids. CDR3 DNA: TGCGCCAGCAGCCCCGGGACTCCAAACACCGGGGAGCTGTTTTTT. Its translation is CASSPGTPNTGELFF.